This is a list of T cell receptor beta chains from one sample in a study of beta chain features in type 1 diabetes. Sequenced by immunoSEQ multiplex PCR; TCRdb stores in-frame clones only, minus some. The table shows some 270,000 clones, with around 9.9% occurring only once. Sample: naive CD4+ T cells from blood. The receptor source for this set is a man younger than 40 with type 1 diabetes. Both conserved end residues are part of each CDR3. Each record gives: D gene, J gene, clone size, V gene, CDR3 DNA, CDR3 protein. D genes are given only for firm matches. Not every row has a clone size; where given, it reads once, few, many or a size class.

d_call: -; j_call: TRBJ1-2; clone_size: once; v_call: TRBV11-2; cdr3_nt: TGTGCCAGCAGCCCCATTAAAACGACCAGGGAGGGGGATGGCTACACCTTC; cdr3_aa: CASSPIKTTREGDGYTF
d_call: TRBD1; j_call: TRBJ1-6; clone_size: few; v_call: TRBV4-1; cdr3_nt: TGCGCCAGCAGCCAAGATGGGACAGTCCTTAGACCCCTCCACTTT; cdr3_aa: CASSQDGTVLRPLHF
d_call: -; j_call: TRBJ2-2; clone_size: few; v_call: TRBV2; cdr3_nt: TGTGCCAGCAGTGAACTCCAGGCCGGGGAGCTGTTTTTT; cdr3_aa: CASSELQAGELFF
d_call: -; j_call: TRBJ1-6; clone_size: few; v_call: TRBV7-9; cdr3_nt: TGTGCCAGCAGCTGGGCGGGCGGTAGCTCCTATAATTCACCCCTCCACTTT; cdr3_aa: CASSWAGGSSYNSPLHF
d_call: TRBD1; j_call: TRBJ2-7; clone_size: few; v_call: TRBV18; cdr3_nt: TGTGCCAGCTCATCACCGGGACAGGCCTACGAGCAGTACTTC; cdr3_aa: CASSSPGQAYEQYF
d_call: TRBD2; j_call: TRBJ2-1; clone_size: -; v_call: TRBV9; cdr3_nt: TGTGCCAGCAGCGTGGGTAGCGGGGGGGCCAAATTCTTC; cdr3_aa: CASSVGSGGAKFF
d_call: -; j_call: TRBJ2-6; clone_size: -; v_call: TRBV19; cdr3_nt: TGTGCCAGTAGTATAGATCAGGGGTTCTCTGGGGCCAACGTCCTGACTTTC; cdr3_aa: CASSIDQGFSGANVLTF
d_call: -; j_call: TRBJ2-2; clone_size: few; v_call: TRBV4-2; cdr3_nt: TGTGCCAGCAGCCCTTCAACAGGGCCCCCCGGGGAGCTGTTTTTT; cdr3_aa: CASSPSTGPPGELFF
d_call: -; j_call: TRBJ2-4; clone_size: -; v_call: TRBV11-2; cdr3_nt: TGTGCCAGCAGCTTAAGGGGCCTGAACATTCAGTACTTC; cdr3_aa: CASSLRGLNIQYF
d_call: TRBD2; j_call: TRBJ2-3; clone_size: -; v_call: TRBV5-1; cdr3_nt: TGCGCCAGCAGCTTAACGAGCGGGGATGGTACGCAGTATTTT; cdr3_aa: CASSLTSGDGTQYF
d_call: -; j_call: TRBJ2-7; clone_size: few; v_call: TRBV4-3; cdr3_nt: TGCGCCAGCAGCCAAACGACGGGGACTGGGCACGAGCAGTACTTC; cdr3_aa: CASSQTTGTGHEQYF
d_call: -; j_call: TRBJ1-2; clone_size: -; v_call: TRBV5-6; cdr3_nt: TGTGCCAGCAGCTTTCTGGGGAGGGATGGCTACACCTTC; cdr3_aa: CASSFLGRDGYTF
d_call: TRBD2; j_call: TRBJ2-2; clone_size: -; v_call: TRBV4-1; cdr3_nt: TGCGCCAGCAGCCAATTTACTGGACTAGCCGGGGAGCTGTTTTTT; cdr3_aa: CASSQFTGLAGELFF
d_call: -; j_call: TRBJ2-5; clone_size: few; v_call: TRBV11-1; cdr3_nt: TGTGCCAGCAGCTCCGGGGGAAAGACCCAGTACTTC; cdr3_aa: CASSSGGKTQYF
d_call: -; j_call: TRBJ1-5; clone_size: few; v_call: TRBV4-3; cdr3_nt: TGCGCCAGCAGCCAAGATTTCGGGTTCTCCCAGCATTTT; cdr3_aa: CASSQDFGFSQHF
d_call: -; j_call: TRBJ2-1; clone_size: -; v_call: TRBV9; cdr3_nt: TGTGCCAGCAGCGTCAACAGGGCCTCCTACAATGAGCAGTTCTTC; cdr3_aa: CASSVNRASYNEQFF
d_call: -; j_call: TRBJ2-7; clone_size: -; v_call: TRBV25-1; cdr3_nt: TGTGCCAGCAGTGAACCGGGAAGGTACGAGCAGTACTTC; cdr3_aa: CASSEPGRYEQYF
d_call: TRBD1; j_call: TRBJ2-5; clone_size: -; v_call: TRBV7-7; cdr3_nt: TGTGCTAGCAGCACGGACAGGGGCGAGACCCAGTACTTC; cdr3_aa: CASSTDRGETQYF
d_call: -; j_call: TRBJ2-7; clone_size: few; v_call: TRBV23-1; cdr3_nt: TGCGCCAGCAGTCAATCAGTTGGGAAACAAAGCGGAAAACTCTACGAGCAGTACTTC; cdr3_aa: CASSQSVGKQSGKLYEQYF
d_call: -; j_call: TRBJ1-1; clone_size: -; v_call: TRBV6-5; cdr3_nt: TGTGCCAGCAGTACCAGGGTCGGCACTGAAGCTTTCTTT; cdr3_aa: CASSTRVGTEAFF
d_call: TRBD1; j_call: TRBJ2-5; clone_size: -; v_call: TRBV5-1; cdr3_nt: TGCGCCAGCAGCTTGGAAGGGGGCGGGGAGACCCAGTACTTC; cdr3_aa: CASSLEGGGETQYF
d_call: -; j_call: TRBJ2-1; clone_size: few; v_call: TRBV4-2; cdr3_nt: TGTGCCAGCAGCGAAGGCAGGGGCCGGCTAAGTGTATACAATGAGCAGTTCTTC; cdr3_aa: CASSEGRGRLSVYNEQFF